This T cell receptor (beta chain) was captured in a study of T cells in Graves' hyperthyroidism and ophthalmopathy. TCR beta CDR3 regions were amplified from RNA. The TCR CDR3 first-round RT-PCR relied on the HTBI primer set. From the multiplex PCR reads, TCRdb called clonotypes with MiXCR, one entry per CDR3 protein. Counted here are 490,000 or so distinct CDR3 sequences, less than 20% occurring once; the ten biggest clones make up roughly 47%. This sequence originates from a man aged 40-49 years with Graves' ophthalmopathy. Sequences were obtained from blood.

CDR3 loop: CASSPPGQSGLEQYF. CDR3 nucleotide sequence: TGTGCCAGCAGTCCCCCGGGACAATCTGGGCTCGAGCAGTACTTC. V usage is TRBV27 and J usage is TRBJ2-7, with TRBD1 as a possible D gene (6 bases). Looked up from germline, CDR1 is MNHEY and CDR2 is SMNVEV (reference sequence). This CDR3 has 15 residues. Trimming removed 5 bases at V and 6 bases at J, with 20 bases between.